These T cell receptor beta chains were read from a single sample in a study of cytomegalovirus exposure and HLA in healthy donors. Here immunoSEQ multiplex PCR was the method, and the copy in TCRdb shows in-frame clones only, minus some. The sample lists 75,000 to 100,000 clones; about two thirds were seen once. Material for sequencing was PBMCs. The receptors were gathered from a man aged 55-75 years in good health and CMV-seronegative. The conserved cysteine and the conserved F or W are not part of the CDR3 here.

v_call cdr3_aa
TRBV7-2 ASSLDRAGNTIY
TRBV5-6 ASSSVAGGTNTGELF
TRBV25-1 ASSATFGGSDNEQF
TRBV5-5 ASTGGAEETQY
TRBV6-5 ASSNTGVGNTIY
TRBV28 ASSRGHSYEQY
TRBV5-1 ASSSGWDTGELF
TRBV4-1 ASSQERTGGLFQETQY
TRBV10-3 AIMGDRVGTQETQY
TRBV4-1 ASSQVVAGVIRGNEQF
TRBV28 ASSFSGRGSYNEQF
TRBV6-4 ASSEGGGDTDTQY
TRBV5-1 ASSFGTTAYEQY
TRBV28 ASSRQADTEAF
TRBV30 AWSETGSSYEQY
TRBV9 ASSGTGDTEAF
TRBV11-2 ASIREGDRLYNEQF
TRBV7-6 ASSLTGKSTEAF
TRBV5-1 ASSLAGHEAF
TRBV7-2 ASSLAGGGASGANVLT
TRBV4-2 ASSQDLDRGNTVAF
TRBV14 ASSQELAGGSAGELF
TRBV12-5 ASANRDRGNQPQH
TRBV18 ASSLGQDNYGYT
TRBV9 ASSAGTGETQY